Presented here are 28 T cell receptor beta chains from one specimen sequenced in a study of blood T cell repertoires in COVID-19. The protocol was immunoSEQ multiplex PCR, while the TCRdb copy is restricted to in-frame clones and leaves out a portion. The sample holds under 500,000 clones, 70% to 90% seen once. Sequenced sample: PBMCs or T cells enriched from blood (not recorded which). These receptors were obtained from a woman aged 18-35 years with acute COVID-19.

The CDR3 here is CASSYRGGNGYTF. The CDR3 region has the DNA TGTGCCAGCAGTTACAGGGGAGGAAATGGCTACACCTTC. J is TRBJ1-2 and V is TRBV2; 7 positions match TRBD1. Germline lookup yields CDR1 SNHLY and CDR2 FYNNEI. V shed 5 bases, J shed 6 bases, and the junction held 6 bases outside the gene matches. This CDR3 region has 13 residues.

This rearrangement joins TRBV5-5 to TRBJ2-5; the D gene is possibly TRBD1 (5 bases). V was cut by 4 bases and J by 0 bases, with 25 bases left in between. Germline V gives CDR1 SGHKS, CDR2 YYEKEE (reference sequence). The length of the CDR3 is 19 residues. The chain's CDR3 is CASSLSMTRQRHHQETQYF. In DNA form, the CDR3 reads TGTGCCAGCAGCCTTTCAATGACCCGACAGCGTCACCACCAAGAGACCCAGTACTTC.

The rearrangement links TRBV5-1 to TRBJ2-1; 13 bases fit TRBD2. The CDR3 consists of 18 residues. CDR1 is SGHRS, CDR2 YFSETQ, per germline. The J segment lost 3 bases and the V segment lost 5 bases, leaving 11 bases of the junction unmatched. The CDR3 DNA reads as TGCGCCAGCAGTCGGACTAGCGGGAGTTCGTCGGACTACAATGAGCAGTTCTTC. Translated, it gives CASSRTSGSSSDYNEQFF.

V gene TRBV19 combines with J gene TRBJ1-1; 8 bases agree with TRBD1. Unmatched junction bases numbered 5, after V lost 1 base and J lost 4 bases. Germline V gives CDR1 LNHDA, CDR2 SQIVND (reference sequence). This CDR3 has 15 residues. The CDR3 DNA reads TGTGCCAGTAGTATAGTAGGGACAGGAGGCACTGAAGCTTTCTTT. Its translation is CASSIVGTGGTEAFF.

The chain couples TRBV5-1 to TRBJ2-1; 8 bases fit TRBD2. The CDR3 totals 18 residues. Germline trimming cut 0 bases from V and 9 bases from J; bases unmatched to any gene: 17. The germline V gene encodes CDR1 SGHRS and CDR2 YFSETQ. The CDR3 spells CASSLGSLSGSWGSEQFF. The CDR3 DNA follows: TGCGCCAGCAGCTTGGGGAGCTTAAGCGGGAGTTGGGGGAGTGAGCAGTTCTTC.

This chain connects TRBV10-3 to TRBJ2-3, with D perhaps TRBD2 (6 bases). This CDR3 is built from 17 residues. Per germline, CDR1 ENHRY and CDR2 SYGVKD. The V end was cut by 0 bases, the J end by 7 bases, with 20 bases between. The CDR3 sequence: CAISESVSGQGAYTQYF. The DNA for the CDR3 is TGTGCCATCAGTGAGTCGGTTAGCGGCCAGGGAGCTTATACGCAGTATTTT.

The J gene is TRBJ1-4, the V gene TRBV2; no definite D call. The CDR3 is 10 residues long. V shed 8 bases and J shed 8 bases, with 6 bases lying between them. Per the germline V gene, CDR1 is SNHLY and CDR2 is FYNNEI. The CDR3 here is CASRSEKLFF. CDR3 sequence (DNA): TGTGCCAGCCGGAGCGAAAAACTGTTTTTT. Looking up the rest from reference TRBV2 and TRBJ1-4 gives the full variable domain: EPEVTQTPSHQVTQMGQEVILRCVPISNHLYFYWYRQILGQKVEFLVSFYNNEISEKSEIFDDQFSVERPDGSNFTLKIRSTKLEDSAMYFCASRSEKLFFGSGTQLSVL.

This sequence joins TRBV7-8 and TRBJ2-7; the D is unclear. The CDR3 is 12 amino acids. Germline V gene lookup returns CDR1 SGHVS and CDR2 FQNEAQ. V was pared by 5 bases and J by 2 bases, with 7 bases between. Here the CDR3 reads CASSPTAYEQYF. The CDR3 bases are TGTGCCAGCAGCCCCACAGCCTACGAGCAGTACTTC.

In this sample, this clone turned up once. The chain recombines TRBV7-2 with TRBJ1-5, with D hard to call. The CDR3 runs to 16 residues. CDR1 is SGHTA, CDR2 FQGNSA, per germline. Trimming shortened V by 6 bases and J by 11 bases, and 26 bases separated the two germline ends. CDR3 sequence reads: CASSLTWSPIMRAQHF. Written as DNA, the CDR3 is TGTGCCAGCAGTCTTACGTGGTCCCCAATCATGAGAGCCCAGCATTTT.

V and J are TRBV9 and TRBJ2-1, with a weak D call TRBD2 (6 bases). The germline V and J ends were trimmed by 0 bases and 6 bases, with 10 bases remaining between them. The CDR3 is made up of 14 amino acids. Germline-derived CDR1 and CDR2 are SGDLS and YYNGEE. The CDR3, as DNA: TGTGCCAGCAGCGTAGTAGGTAGCGGCAATGAGCAGTTCTTC. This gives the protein CASSVVGSGNEQFF.

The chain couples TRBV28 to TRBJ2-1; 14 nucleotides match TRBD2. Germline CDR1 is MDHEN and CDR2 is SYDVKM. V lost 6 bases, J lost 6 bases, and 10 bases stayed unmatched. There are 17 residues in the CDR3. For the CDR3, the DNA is TGTGCCAGCAGGCAAGGGACTAGCGGGAGACGGGTCAATGAGCAGTTCTTC. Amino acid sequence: CASRQGTSGRRVNEQFF. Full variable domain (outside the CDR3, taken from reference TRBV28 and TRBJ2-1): DVKVTQSSRYLVKRTGEKVFLECVQDMDHENMFWYRQDPGLGLRLIYFSYDVKMKEKGDIPEGYSVSREKKERFSLILESASTNQTSMYLCASRQGTSGRRVNEQFFGPGTRLTVL.

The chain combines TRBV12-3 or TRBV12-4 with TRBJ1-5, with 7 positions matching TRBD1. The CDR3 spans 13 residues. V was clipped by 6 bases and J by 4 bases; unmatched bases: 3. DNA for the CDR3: TGTGCCAGCAGCCCACAGGGGAATCAGCCCCAGCATTTT. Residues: CASSPQGNQPQHF.

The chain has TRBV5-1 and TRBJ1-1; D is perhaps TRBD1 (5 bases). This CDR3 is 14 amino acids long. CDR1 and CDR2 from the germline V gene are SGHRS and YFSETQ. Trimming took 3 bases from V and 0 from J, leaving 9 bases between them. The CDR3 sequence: CASSWGGVNTEAFF. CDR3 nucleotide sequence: TGCGCCAGCAGCTGGGGCGGGGTGAACACTGAAGCTTTCTTT.

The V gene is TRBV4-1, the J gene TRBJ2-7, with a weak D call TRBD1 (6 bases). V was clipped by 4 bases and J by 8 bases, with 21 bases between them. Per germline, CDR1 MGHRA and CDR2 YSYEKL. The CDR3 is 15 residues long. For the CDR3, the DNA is TGCGCCAGCAGCCCGACCCCGGACAGCAGTGAGAAGCAGTACTTC. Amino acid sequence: CASSPTPDSSEKQYF.

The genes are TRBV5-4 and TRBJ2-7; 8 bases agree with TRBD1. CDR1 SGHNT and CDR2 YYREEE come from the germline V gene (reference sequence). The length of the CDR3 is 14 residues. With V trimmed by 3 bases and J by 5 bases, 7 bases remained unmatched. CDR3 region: CASSSTGESHEQYF. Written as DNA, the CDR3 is TGTGCCAGCAGCTCGACAGGGGAGAGCCACGAGCAGTACTTC.

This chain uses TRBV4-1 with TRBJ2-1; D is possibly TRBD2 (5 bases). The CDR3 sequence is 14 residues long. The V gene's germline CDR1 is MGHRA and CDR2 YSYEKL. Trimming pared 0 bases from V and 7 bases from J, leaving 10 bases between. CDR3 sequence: CASSQDRGRNEQFF. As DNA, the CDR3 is TGCGCCAGCAGCCAAGACCGAGGGAGAAATGAGCAGTTCTTC.

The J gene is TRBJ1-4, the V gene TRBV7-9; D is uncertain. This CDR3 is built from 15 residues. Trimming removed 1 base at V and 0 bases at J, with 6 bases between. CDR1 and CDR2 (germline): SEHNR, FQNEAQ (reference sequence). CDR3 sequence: CASSLGAATNEKLFF. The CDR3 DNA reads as TGTGCCAGCAGCTTAGGGGCCGCAACTAATGAAAAACTGTTTTTT.

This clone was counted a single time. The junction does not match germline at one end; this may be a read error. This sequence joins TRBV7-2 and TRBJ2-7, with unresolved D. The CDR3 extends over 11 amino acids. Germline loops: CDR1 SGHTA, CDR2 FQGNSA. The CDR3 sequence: CASNLGGEQYF. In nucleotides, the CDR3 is TGTGCCAGCAACTTAGGCGGCGAGCAGTACTTC. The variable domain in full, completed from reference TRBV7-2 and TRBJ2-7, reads GAGVSQSPSNKVTEKGKDVELRCDPISGHTALYWYRQSLGQGLEFLIYFQGNSAPDKSGLPSDRFSAERTGGSVSTLTIQRTQQEDSAVYLCASNLGGEQYFGPGTRLTVT.

The CDR3 is CASSLPQGSYEKLFF. The CDR3 DNA reads as TGTGCCAGCAGCCTACCACAGGGGTCCTATGAAAAACTGTTTTTT. The chain employs TRBV28 and TRBJ1-4; 7 nucleotides align to TRBD1. Losses at the gene ends were 6 bases for V and 6 bases for J; bases not matched to a gene: 10. CDR1 is MDHEN and CDR2 is SYDVKM in the germline V gene. The CDR3 extends over 15 amino acids.

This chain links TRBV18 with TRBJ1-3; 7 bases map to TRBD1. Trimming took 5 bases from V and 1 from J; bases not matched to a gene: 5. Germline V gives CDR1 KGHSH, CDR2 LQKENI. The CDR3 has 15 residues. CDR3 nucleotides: TGTGCCAGCTCAGCCCCGGGACAGTCTGGAAACACCATATATTTT. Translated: CASSAPGQSGNTIYF.

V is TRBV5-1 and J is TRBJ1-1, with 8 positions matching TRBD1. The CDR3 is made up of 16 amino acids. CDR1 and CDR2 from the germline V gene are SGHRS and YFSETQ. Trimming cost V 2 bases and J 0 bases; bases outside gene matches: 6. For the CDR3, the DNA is TGCGCCAGCAGCTTTCGACAGGGGCCCTTGAACACTGAAGCTTTCTTT. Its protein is CASSFRQGPLNTEAFF.

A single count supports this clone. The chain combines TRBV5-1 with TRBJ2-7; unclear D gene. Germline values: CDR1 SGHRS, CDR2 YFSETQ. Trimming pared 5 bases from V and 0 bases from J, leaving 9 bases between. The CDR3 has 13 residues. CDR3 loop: CASSHSSSYEQYF. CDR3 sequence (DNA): TGCGCCAGCAGTCACAGTAGCTCCTACGAGCAGTACTTC.

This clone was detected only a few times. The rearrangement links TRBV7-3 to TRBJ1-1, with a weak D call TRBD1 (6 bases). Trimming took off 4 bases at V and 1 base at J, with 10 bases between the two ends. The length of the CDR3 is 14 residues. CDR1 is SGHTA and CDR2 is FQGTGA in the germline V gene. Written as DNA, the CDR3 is TGTGCCAGCAGCTCCAGGGGCCAGAACACTGAAGCTTTCTTT. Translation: CASSSRGQNTEAFF.

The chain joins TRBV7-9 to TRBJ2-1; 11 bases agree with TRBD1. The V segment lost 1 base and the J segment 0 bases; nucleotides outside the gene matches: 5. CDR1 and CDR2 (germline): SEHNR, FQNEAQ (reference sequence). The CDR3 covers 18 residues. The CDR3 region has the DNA TGTGCCAGCAGCTTAGGTCGGGGGACAGGGGGCTCCTACAATGAGCAGTTCTTC. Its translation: CASSLGRGTGGSYNEQFF.

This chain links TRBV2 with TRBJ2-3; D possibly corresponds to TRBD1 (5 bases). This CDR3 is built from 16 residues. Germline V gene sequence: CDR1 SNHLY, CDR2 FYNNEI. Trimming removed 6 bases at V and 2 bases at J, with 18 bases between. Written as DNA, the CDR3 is TGTGCCAGCAGGAAAACAGGTCTTGAACTCACAGATACGCAGTATTTT. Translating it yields CASRKTGLELTDTQYF.

CDR3 region: CASSLQTGSNQPQHF. CDR3 nucleotide sequence: TGTGCCAGCAGCTTACAAACAGGGAGCAATCAGCCCCAGCATTTT. The chain uses TRBV7-2 and TRBJ1-5; possibly TRBD1 for D (6 bases). The CDR3 covers 15 residues. Trimming removed 2 bases from V and 1 base from J, with 9 bases in between. Per germline, CDR1 SGHTA and CDR2 FQGNSA.

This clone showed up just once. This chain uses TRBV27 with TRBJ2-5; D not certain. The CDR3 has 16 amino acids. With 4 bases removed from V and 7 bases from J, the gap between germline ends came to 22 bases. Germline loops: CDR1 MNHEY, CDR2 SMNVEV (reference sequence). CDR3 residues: CASSSPLTKRGGTQYF. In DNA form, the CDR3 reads TGTGCCAGCAGTTCGCCACTCACTAAGCGTGGTGGGACCCAGTACTTC.

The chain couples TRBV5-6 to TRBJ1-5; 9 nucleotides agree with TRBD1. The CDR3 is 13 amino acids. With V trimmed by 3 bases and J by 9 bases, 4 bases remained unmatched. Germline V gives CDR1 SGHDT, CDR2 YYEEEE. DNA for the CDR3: TGTGCCAGCAGCTCGACGGGACAGGGGCCCCAGCATTTT. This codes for CASSSTGQGPQHF.